This paragraph reports one TCR beta chain. Antigen: not known. The data were taken from a study of CD8 T cells in ankylosing spondylitis. Libraries of TCR beta came from quantitative 5'-RACE with molecular barcodes. One entry per CDR3 protein, called by TCRdb with MiXCR from the 5' RACE reads. The table has 250,000 to 300,000 distinct CDR3 sequences, 15% to 20% seen once; the top ten hold around 30%. Study-level points and caveats: Disease-linked clones proved CD8+ and comparatively uncommon in peripheral blood.

The TCR sequence derives from a male donor with ankylosing spondylitis or in good health (not recorded which). The sequencing sample was made of blood, either unsorted or a sorted T cell fraction (not recorded which).

The chain's CDR3 is CASSHGTQTYEQYF. The CDR3 DNA sequence: TGCGCCAGCAGCCACGGGACACAGACCTACGAGCAGTACTTC. This sequence joins TRBV4-3 and TRBJ2-7; tentatively, D is TRBD1 (6 bases). Trimming pared 3 bases from V and 2 bases from J, leaving 11 bases between. The germline V gene has CDR1 LGHNA and CDR2 YSLEER. This CDR3 has 14 amino acids.